This TCR beta chain was recovered during a study of T-cell reconstitution after alpha-beta-depleted transplantation in children (dated by TCRdb to between 2015 and 2016). The study in broad terms: T-cell immune reconstitution after TCRalphabeta/CD19-depleted allogeneic hematopoietic cell transplantation in children was quantitatively tracked in the study by means of TCR repertoire profiling.

This clonotype was observed a few times. It has no known antigen specificity. Per-base qualities were not stored, and no clone one base away is much larger. Library method: PCR. The data were produced on an Illumina HiSeq 2500. TCR library preparation used molecular barcoding, with unique molecular identifiers applied to normalize quantification of the TCRbeta repertoire. Using fastp at Q25 and MiXCR, TCRdb reprocessed the public reads and kept productive beta chains. When rows share a CDR3 protein, they turn into one entry using the most common DNA and genes. The sample data list about 540,000 distinct CDR3 sequences, and 15% to 20% of these were observed just once. 3.3% of the sample is held by the ten biggest clonotypes. The germline V gene encodes CDR1 MNHEY and CDR2 SMNVEV (reference sequence). Inclusive of the bounding cysteine and phenylalanine, the CDR3 is 14 residues long. Solely the CDR3 DNA is kept, with 42 bases framed from the first base. V is cut by 3 bases and J by 5 bases, and the space between the germline ends is 11 bases.

The sequence came from a human donor who donated a stem cell graft to a child with acute lymphoblastic leukemia. The chain is assembled from TRBV27 and TRBJ1-5; perhaps TRBD1 is the D gene, with 5 bases matching. The material sequenced was PBMCs from the stem cell graft donor, taken from the stem cell graft. The CDR3 protein: CASSLGGVDQPQHF. The nucleotide sequence reads TGTGCCAGCAGTTTGGGAGGGGTGGATCAGCCCCAGCATTTT.